These 17 T cell receptor delta chains were sequenced from one sample in a study of γδ T cells in repeated Plasmodium falciparum infection. Gammadelta T cells were flow-sorted from PBMC into Vgamma9/Vdelta2+ and Vdelta2-negative populations for bulk analysis. TCRdb re-identified clones in the multiplex PCR reads via CATT. The repertoire holds 50,000 to 60,000 delta-chain clones, with around 2% as singletons. Sequencing input: gamma-delta T cells from blood. The receptors shown here come from a pool of human donors (malaria-infected and uninfected, not separated).

This clone showed up many times. TCRdb assigns this DNA the protein of a much larger clone, which departs from its translation at residue 5; this likely reflects a read error, and the protein shown comes from translating the DNA. V and J are TRDV2 and TRDJ1; 12 bases agree with TRDD3. The CDR3 is made up of 18 amino acids. Germline values: CDR1 GEAIGNYY, CDR2 EKD. V lost 3 bases to trimming and J lost 2 bases; unmatched junction nucleotides: 12. The CDR3 region is CACDSVLGDTRETDKLIF. DNA for the CDR3: TGTGCCTGTGACTCGGTACTGGGGGATACAAGAGAGACCGATAAACTCATCTTT.

In its sample, this clone was seen a few times. A far larger clone is only one base removed, so a read error is likely. Other DNA sequences in this specimen translate into the identical CDR3. The chain uses TRDV1 and TRDJ1, with 7 nucleotides matching TRDD3. The J gene comes from matching the DNA to germline here; TCRdb lacks it. After removal of 9 bases from V and 0 bases from J, the junction contained 16 bases not matched to a gene. The germline V gene has CDR1 TSWWSYY and CDR2 QGS. This CDR3 contains 17 residues. In DNA, the CDR3 is TGTGCTCTCGACGCTCTATCATGGGGGAGTCACACCGATAAACTCATCTTT. It yields the protein CALDALSWGSHTDKLIF.

For this clone: With a far larger clone one base away, a read error is the likely cause. The sample holds other DNA sequences that translate to the same CDR3. In DNA form, the CDR3 reads TGTGCCCTTGGGGAATCGCTCCATCTGGGGATACGGTGGGACACCCGACAGATGTTTTTC. Encoded protein: CALGESLHLGIRWDTRQMFF. V gene TRDV1 combines with J gene TRDJ3, with 9 bases matching TRDD3. The J gene, missing from TCRdb, was assigned here through DNA to germline matching. CDR3 length: 20 amino acids. Germline V gene data show CDR1 as TSWWSYY and CDR2 as QGS.

Of note for this clone: The mismatch at residue 5 between this DNA's translation and the TCRdb protein of a much larger clone likely reflects a read error; the protein shown is translated from the DNA. The genes are TRDV2 and TRDJ1; 7 bases agree with TRDD3. The J gene, absent from TCRdb, was called here by matching the DNA to germline. J was trimmed by 3 bases and V by 2 bases; bases with no gene match: 11. The CDR3 is 16 amino acids. The germline V gene has CDR1 GEAIGNYY and CDR2 EKD. The DNA for the CDR3 is TGTGCCTGTGACATCGTGGGATACCAGTTTTCCGATAAACTCATCTTT. Translation gives CACDIVGYQFSDKLIF.

V and J are TRDV1 and TRDJ1; 10 bases match TRDD3. The V gene's germline CDR1 is TSWWSYY and CDR2 QGS. J was trimmed by 1 base and V by 5 bases; bases with no gene match: 34. This CDR3 spans 25 amino acids. Here the CDR3 DNA reads TGTGCTCTTGGGCTACGGGTCCCTCCCTACGCCTTTGGGGGGATACGCCCCAAGTGCACCGATAAACTCATCTTT. Its protein product is CALGLRVPPYAFGGIRPKCTDKLIF.

In this sample, this clone turned up a few times. Since a far larger clone is one base different, this is likely a read error. At the DNA level, this CDR3 is encoded by other sequences in the same sample as well. This chain connects TRDV2 to TRDJ1, with TRDD3 matching 12 bases. TCRdb offers no J gene call, so here the DNA was matched to germline to obtain one. Trimming cost V 1 base and J 1 base; bases outside gene matches: 18. Per germline, CDR1 GEAIGNYY and CDR2 EKD. The CDR3 totals 21 residues. For the CDR3, the DNA is TGTGCCTGTGACACGGTGTTTCTGGGGGATACGCGGGACCCCGTCACCGATAAACTCATCTTT. Translated: CACDTVFLGDTRDPVTDKLIF.

This clone was counted ten times or more. The chain carries TRDV1 and TRDJ1; TRDD3 matches at 7 bases. TCRdb leaves out the J gene; it was filled in here by matching the DNA to germline. Germline-derived CDR1 and CDR2 are TSWWSYY and QGS. CDR3 length equals 21 residues. V gave up 4 bases and J gave up 0 bases; unmatched junction bases: 23. CDR3 coding DNA: TGTGCTCTTGGGGGACTTCGGCGACCACTGGGGACTCCAGTTTACACCGATAAACTCATCTTT. Translating it yields CALGGLRRPLGTPVYTDKLIF.

In this sample, this clone turned up many times. TCRdb records a much larger clone's protein for this DNA, with a difference at residue 10 that likely arises from a read error; the protein given is the translation of the DNA. J is TRDJ1 and V is TRDV1, with TRDD3 identical over 7 bases. Germline CDR1 TSWWSYY, CDR2 QGS. Trimming at V came to 7 bases and at J to 13 bases, leaving 12 bases not matched to a gene. This CDR3 is 12 amino acids long. DNA of the CDR3: TGTGCTCTTGTATCAGTGGATACGGAACCCATCTTT. Its protein is CALVSVDTEPIF.

For this clone: With only one base between it and a far larger clone, this is likely a read error. Other DNA sequences in this sample translate to the same CDR3. The V gene reported is TRDV3; the J gene is uncalled; no DNA check was done on the table's D call, TRDD3. This CDR3 contains 20 residues. CDR1 and CDR2 from the germline V gene are TVYSNPD and GDNSRS (reference sequence). The CDR3, as DNA: TGTGCCTGTAAAAAACTTCCTATTTGGGTGCTGGGGGCCCACACCGATAAACTTATCTTT. Its protein product is CACKKLPIWVLGAHTDKLIF.

This clone came up many times. Given a far larger clone just one base away, this is likely a sequencing read error. This CDR3 is also generated by other DNA sequences in the sample. The genes are TRDV1 and TRDJ1; D might be TRDD2 (6 bases). The J gene was missing in TCRdb and was found by matching the end of the DNA to germline. Germline values: CDR1 TSWWSYY, CDR2 QGS. Trimming cost V 3 bases and J 0 bases, with 32 bases left between them. This CDR3 contains 22 residues. CDR3 sequence reads: CALGDAPSSLIHLIQYTDKLIF. Written as DNA, the CDR3 is TGTGCTCTTGGGGACGCCCCCTCTTCCTTAATCCACCTGATCCAGTACACCGATAAACTCATCTTT.

In the case of this clone: TCRdb's protein for this DNA is that of a much larger clone and differs from the translation at residue 4, likely a read error; the protein shown is the DNA translation. The rearrangement links TRAV38-2/DV8 to TRDJ1; 7 nucleotides match TRDD3. TCRdb is silent on the J gene; assignment here came from matching the DNA to germline. The V gene's germline CDR1 is TSESDYY and CDR2 QEAYKQQN. Trimming at V came to 6 bases and at J to 0 bases, leaving 2 bases not matched to a gene. The CDR3 consists of 13 residues. CDR3 sequence reads: CAYKGYYTDKLIF. As DNA, the CDR3 is TGTGCTTATAAGGGATACTACACCGATAAACTCATCTTT.

This clone occurred a few times. It differs at one base from a far larger clone, so likely a read error. Other DNA sequences in this specimen translate into the identical CDR3. This chain links TRDV1 with TRDJ2; maybe TRDD2 (8 bases). The J gene, missing from TCRdb, was assigned here through DNA to germline matching. Germline assignment: CDR1 TSWWSYY and CDR2 QGS. Trimming left V 2 bases short and J 7 bases short, with 35 bases between. CDR3 length equals 22 residues. CDR3: CALGEAQLPTFGWGLVGAQLFF. The CDR3 nucleotides read TGTGCTCTTGGGGAAGCGCAGCTTCCTACGTTTGGCTGGGGGTTGGTTGGAGCACAACTCTTCTTT.

This clone showed up just a few times. The protein in TCRdb stems from a much larger clone and differs at residue 17 from this DNA's translation, likely a read error; here the protein is translated from the DNA. The chain carries TRDV3 and TRDJ1, with TRDD3 identical over 7 bases. As TCRdb names no J gene, one was assigned here on the basis of a DNA match to germline. CDR3 length: 24 amino acids. Germline CDR1 reads TVYSNPD; CDR2 reads GDNSRS (reference sequence). J lost 1 base, V lost 5 bases, and 40 bases had no gene match. The CDR3 sequence: CAHGVSFLYWGLTRVRFCTDKLIF. Here the CDR3 DNA reads TGTGCCCATGGGGTCTCCTTTTTATACTGGGGACTAACAAGGGTTCGATTTTGCACCGATAAACTCATCTTT.

The V and J genes are TRDV1 and TRDJ1; D is uncertain. The J gene, not given by TCRdb, was assigned here from a germline match of the nucleotide sequence. Trimming took off 9 bases at V and 8 bases at J, with 25 bases between the two ends. The length of the CDR3 is 15 residues. Germline values: CDR1 TSWWSYY, CDR2 QGS. CDR3 sequence: CALRSTNPLGEKLIF. CDR3 sequence (DNA): TGTGCTCTAAGGTCCACTAATCCGCTAGGAGAGAAACTCATCTTT.

This clone was detected a few times. TCRdb attributes to this sequence the protein of a much larger clone, which differs from the DNA translation at residue 4; a read error is likely, and the protein displayed is translated from the DNA. The gene calls are TRDV1 and TRDJ1, with a possible D match to TRDD2 (7 bases). The CDR3 is made up of 25 amino acids. Germline V CDR1 and CDR2: TSWWSYY, QGS. CDR3 bases: TGTGCTCTTTGGGAACCTCATTTCCTACGGGGTTCGTTACGCTGGGGAGCCTCCTACACCGATAAACTCATCTTT. Translation gives CALWEPHFLRGSLRWGASYTDKLIF.

This clone was picked up many times. A far more abundant clone sits one base away, making this likely a read error. In the same sample, other DNA sequences code for this CDR3. The chain uses TRDV1 and TRDJ1; 10 nucleotides agree with TRDD3. The CDR3 runs 18 residues. Per the germline V gene, CDR1 is TSWWSYY and CDR2 is QGS. The V gene end was trimmed by 5 bases and the J gene end by 3 bases; junction bases not matched to a gene: 15. The CDR3 reads CALGTRFPYWGISDKLIF. For the CDR3, the DNA is TGTGCTCTTGGGACCCGGTTCCCGTACTGGGGGATCTCCGATAAACTCATCTTT.

This clone came up many times. TCRdb pairs this DNA with a much larger clone's protein that differs at residue 17, likely a read error; the protein shown was translated from the DNA. The chain recombines TRDV3 with TRDJ1; 13 nucleotides line up with TRDD3. Looked up from germline, CDR1 is TVYSNPD and CDR2 is GDNSRS (reference sequence). This CDR3 region has 24 residues. Germline trimming cut 2 bases from V and 0 bases from J; bases unmatched to any gene: 30. CDR3 in amino acids: CAFVIAPKLSTGGYGPPYTDKLIF. The CDR3, as DNA: TGTGCCTTTGTCATCGCTCCGAAACTATCTACTGGGGGATACGGGCCTCCCTACACCGATAAACTCATCTTT.